The following is a T cell receptor (beta chain) sequence with its context. This sample was included in a study of blood T cell repertoires in COVID-19. Method: immunoSEQ multiplex PCR; TCRdb's copy keeps in-frame clones and lacks some. The sample lists about 250,000 clones, approximately 83% occurring once. The CDR3 loop spans 17 amino acids. The germline V gene encodes CDR1 MDHEN and CDR2 SYDVKM. V was pared by 4 bases and J by 6 bases, with 12 bases of the junction left unmatched. The sample taken for sequencing was peripheral blood. This TCR was sampled from a man older than 75 with acute or convalescent COVID-19. The chain recombines TRBV28 with TRBJ1-5, with 10 positions matching TRBD1. In nucleotides, the CDR3 is TGTGCCAGCAGTTACCTCCCGGGACAGGGGCTGGGTCAGCCCCAGCATTTT. This encodes CASSYLPGQGLGQPQHF. Based on the CDR3 plus reference TRBV28 and TRBJ1-5, the full variable domain is DVKVTQSSRYLVKRTGEKVFLECVQDMDHENMFWYRQDPGLGLRLIYFSYDVKMKEKGDIPEGYSVSREKKERFSLILESASTNQTSMYLCASSYLPGQGLGQPQHFGDGTRLSIL.